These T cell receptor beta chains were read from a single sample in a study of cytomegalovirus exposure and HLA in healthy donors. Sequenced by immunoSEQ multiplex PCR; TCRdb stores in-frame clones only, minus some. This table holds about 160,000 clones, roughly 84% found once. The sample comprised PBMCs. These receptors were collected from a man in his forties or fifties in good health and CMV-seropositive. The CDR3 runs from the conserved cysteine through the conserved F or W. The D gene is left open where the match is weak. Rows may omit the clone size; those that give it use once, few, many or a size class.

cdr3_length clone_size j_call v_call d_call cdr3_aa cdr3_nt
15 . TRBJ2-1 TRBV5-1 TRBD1 CASSYGQGKYNEQFF TGCGCCAGCAGCTACGGACAGGGGAAATACAATGAGCAGTTCTTC
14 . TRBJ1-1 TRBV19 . CASSQSLGNTEAFF TGTGCCAGTAGCCAGTCCCTAGGGAACACTGAAGCTTTCTTT
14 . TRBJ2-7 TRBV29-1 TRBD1 CSVANRGVSYEQYF TGCAGCGTTGCGAACAGGGGGGTCTCCTACGAGCAGTACTTC
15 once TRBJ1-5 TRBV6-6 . CASSYTGTNPQPQHF TGTGCCAGCAGTTACACCGGGACAAATCCTCAGCCCCAGCATTTT
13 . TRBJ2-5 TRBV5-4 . CASSFWGGETQYF TGTGCCAGCAGCTTCTGGGGAGGAGAGACCCAGTACTTC
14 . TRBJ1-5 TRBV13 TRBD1 CASSKTGEDQPQHF TGTGCCAGCAGCAAGACAGGGGAGGACCAGCCCCAGCATTTT
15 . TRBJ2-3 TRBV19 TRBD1 CASSIQGQGTDTQYF TGTGCCAGTAGTATACAGGGACAGGGCACAGATACGCAGTATTTT
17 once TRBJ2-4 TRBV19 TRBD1 CASSPQTGIRAKNIQYF TGTGCCAGTAGTCCCCAGACAGGGATTAGAGCCAAAAACATTCAGTACTTC
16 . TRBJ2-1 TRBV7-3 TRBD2 CASSLRLAGAQSEQFF TGTGCCAGCAGCTTGAGACTAGCGGGGGCCCAATCGGAGCAGTTCTTC
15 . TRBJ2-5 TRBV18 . CASSPRPPGGETQYF TGTGCCAGCTCACCAAGACCTCCCGGGGGAGAGACCCAGTACTTC
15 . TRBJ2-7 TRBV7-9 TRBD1 CASSTGTGGNYEQYF TGTGCCAGCAGTACCGGGACAGGGGGAAACTACGAGCAGTACTTC
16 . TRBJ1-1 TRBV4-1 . CASSQDGGGTDTEAFF TGCGCCAGCAGCCAAGATGGGGGGGGGACCGACACTGAAGCTTTCTTT
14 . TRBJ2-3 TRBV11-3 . CASSRPEEADTQYF TGTGCCAGCAGCCGCCCGGAGGAGGCAGATACGCAGTATTTT
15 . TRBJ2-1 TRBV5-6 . CASSFGLTQSGEQFF TGTGCCAGCAGCTTCGGACTAACCCAATCCGGTGAGCAGTTCTTC
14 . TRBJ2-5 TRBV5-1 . CASSSGPNQETQYF TGCGCCAGCAGCTCAGGGCCCAACCAAGAGACCCAGTACTTC
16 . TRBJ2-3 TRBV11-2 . CASSLIVGGGGVTQYF TGTGCCAGCAGCTTAATAGTGGGAGGTGGTGGCGTTACGCAGTATTTT
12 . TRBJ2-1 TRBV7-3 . CASSPQAGEQFF TGTGCCAGCAGCCCTCAAGCTGGTGAGCAGTTCTTC
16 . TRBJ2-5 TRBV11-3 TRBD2 CASSSQTASGGETQYF TGTGCCAGCAGCTCTCAGACAGCTTCGGGGGGGGAGACCCAGTACTTC
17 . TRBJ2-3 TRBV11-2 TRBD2 CASSLGFFGGGADTQYF TGTGCCAGCAGCTTAGGCTTTTTCGGGGGAGGGGCAGATACGCAGTATTTT
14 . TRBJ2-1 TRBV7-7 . CASAPRTNHNEQFF TGTGCTAGCGCTCCTCGGACAAACCACAATGAGCAGTTCTTC
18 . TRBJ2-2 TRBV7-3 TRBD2 CASSLQTSGRERTGELFF TGTGCCAGCAGCTTACAGACTAGCGGGAGGGAACGGACCGGGGAGCTGTTTTTT
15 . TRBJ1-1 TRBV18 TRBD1 CASSTGTGENTEAFF TGTGCCAGCTCAACCGGGACAGGAGAGAACACTGAAGCTTTCTTT
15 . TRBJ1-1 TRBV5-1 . CASSFGALTNTEAFF TGCGCCAGCAGTTTTGGGGCCCTCACTAACACTGAAGCTTTCTTT
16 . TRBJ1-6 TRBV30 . CAWTNPNRPPGSPLHF TGTGCCTGGACCAACCCCAACCGGCCCCCGGGGTCACCCCTCCACTTT
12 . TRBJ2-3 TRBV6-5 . CASKVEPDTQYF TGTGCCAGCAAGGTGGAGCCAGATACGCAGTATTTT
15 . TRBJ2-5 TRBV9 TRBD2 CASSETSGGLETQYF TGTGCCAGCAGCGAGACTAGCGGGGGGCTGGAGACCCAGTACTTC
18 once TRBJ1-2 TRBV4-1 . CASSLTPTRFREGYGYTF TGCGCCAGCAGCCTAACCCCGACTCGGTTCCGGGAAGGCTATGGCTACACCTTC
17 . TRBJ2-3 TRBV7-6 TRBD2 CASSPYSAGGPTDTQYF TGTGCCAGCAGCCCCTATTCTGCGGGGGGGCCCACAGATACGCAGTATTTT
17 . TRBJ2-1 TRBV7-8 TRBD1 CASSLGPDRGEDNEQFF TGTGCCAGCAGCTTAGGCCCGGACAGGGGGGAAGACAATGAGCAGTTCTTC
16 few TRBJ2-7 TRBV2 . CASSARDTISSYEQYF TGTGCCAGCAGTGCCCGAGACACCATTAGCTCCTACGAGCAGTACTTC
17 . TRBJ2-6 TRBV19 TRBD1 CASSIEAGGAGANVLTF TGTGCCAGTAGTATTGAAGCAGGGGGCGCTGGGGCCAACGTCCTGACTTTC
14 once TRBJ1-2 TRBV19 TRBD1 CASSTTGTALGYTF TGTGCCAGTAGTACTACCGGGACAGCCCTTGGCTACACCTTC
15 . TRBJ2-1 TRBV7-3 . CASSQAGGDYNEQFF TGTGCCAGCAGTCAGGCGGGTGGGGATTACAATGAGCAGTTCTTC
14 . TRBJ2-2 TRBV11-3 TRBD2 CASSLGGSGGELFF TGTGCCAGCAGCCTGGGCGGGAGTGGCGGGGAGCTGTTTTTT
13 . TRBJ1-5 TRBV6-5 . CASSSGGQEPQHF TGTGCCAGCAGTTCTGGTGGTCAGGAGCCCCAGCATTTT
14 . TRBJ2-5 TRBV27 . CASSLQGRGETQYF TGTGCCAGCAGTTTACAGGGGCGGGGGGAGACCCAGTACTTC
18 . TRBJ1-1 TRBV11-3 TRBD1 CASRDRGKGQGMNTEAFF TGTGCCAGCAGAGATCGGGGAAAGGGACAGGGCATGAACACTGAAGCTTTCTTT
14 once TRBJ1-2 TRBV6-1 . CASSEGRVARGYTF TGTGCCAGTAGTGAGGGCAGGGTTGCCCGTGGCTACACCTTC
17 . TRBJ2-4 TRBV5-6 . CASSLVGSPEAKNIQYF TGTGCCAGCAGCTTGGTGGGCTCCCCTGAGGCCAAAAACATTCAGTACTTC
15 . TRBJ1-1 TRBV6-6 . CASSYLDQDRGGAFF TGTGCCAGCAGTTACCTCGACCAAGACCGCGGCGGGGCTTTCTTT
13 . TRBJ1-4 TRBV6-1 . CASSYWQGEKLFF TGTGCCAGCAGTTATTGGCAGGGTGAAAAACTGTTTTTT
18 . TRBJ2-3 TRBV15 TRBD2 CATSRALGEAGGTDTQYF TGTGCCACCAGCAGGGCCCTAGGGGAAGCGGGGGGCACAGATACGCAGTATTTT
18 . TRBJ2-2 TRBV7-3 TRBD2 CASSLVPPGGGAAGELFF TGTGCCAGCAGCTTAGTTCCGCCCGGCGGGGGGGCCGCCGGGGAGCTGTTTTTT
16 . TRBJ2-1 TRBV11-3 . CASSLGAERSYNEQFF TGTGCCAGCAGCTTAGGGGCCGAGAGATCCTACAATGAGCAGTTCTTC
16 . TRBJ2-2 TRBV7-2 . CASSLSPGMRNGELFF TGTGCCAGCAGCTTAAGCCCAGGGATGCGGAACGGGGAGCTGTTTTTT
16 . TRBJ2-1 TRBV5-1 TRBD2 CASSMPTSGIVNEQFF TGCGCCAGCAGCATGCCGACTAGCGGGATTGTCAATGAGCAGTTCTTC
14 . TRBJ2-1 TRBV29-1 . CSVEGLLGHNEQFF TGCAGCGTTGAAGGACTGCTGGGTCACAATGAGCAGTTCTTC
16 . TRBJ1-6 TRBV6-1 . CASSEALSHPNSPLHF TGTGCCAGCAGTGAAGCGCTAAGTCACCCTAATTCACCCCTCCACTTT
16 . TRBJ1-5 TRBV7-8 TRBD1 CASSQRTGLSNQPQHF TGTGCCAGCAGCCAACGGACAGGCCTTAGCAATCAGCCCCAGCATTTT
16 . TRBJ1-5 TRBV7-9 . CSSSLVVRGLNQPQHF TGTTCCAGCAGCTTAGTGGTCAGGGGCCTGAATCAGCCCCAGCATTTT
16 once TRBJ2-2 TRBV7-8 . CASSLVGGCLTGELFF TGTGCCAGCAGCTTAGTTGGGGGGTGTCTCACCGGGGAGCTGTTTTTT
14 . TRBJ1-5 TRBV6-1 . CASSVSGGGQPQHF TGTGCCAGCAGTGTGTCGGGAGGCGGTCAGCCCCAGCATTTT
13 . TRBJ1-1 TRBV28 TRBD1 CASSPTGETEAFF TGTGCCAGCAGCCCGACAGGGGAGACTGAAGCTTTCTTT
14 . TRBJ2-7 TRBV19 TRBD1 CATMPPGGPYEQYF TGTGCCACCATGCCTCCAGGGGGCCCCTACGAGCAGTACTTC
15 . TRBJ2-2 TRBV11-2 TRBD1 CASIETGTGAGELFF TGTGCCAGCATCGAAACCGGGACAGGGGCCGGGGAGCTGTTTTTT
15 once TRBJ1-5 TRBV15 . CATSRGREGNQPQHF TGTGCCACCAGCAGAGGTAGGGAGGGCAATCAGCCCCAGCATTTT
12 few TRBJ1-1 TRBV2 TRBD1 CARQGANTEAFF TGTGCCAGACAGGGGGCGAACACTGAAGCTTTCTTT
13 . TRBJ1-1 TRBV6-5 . CASSPWGGTEAFF TGTGCCAGCAGCCCCTGGGGGGGCACTGAAGCTTTCTTT
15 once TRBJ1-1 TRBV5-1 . CASSSGGLMNTEAFF TGCGCCAGCAGCTCTGGTGGACTTATGAACACTGAAGCTTTCTTT
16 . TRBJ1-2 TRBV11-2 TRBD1 CASSDQGTGVSYGYTF TGTGCCAGCAGCGACCAAGGGACAGGGGTTTCCTATGGCTACACCTTC